The rows below give T cell receptor beta chains drawn from one sample of a study of breast tumors, draining lymph nodes, adjacent tissues. TCRdb processed the multiplex PCR reads anew with MiXCR; each CDR3 protein has one entry. The repertoire includes about 220,000 distinct CDR3 sequences, less than 40% of them detected once, and approximately 3.6% sits in the top ten. The specimen sequenced was axillary lymph node tissue. The receptors originated from a female donor with breast cancer. Some clones in this sample may be carry-over from other donors' samples. CDR3s include the opening cysteine and the closing phenylalanine or tryptophan. The order of the fields is D gene, V gene, J gene, clone size, CDR3 length, CDR3 DNA, CDR3 protein. The D gene is left open where the match is weak. The listing skips clone size in some rows; elsewhere it reads once, few, many or a size class.

>.|TRBV6-1|TRBJ2-5|many|12
TGTGCCAGCAGTGAAACAGGGAGGTCCCAGTACTTC
CASSETGRSQYF
>TRBD1|TRBV2|TRBJ2-3|many|13
TGTGCCAGCAACGACAGGGATCGGGATACGCAGTATTTT
CASNDRDRDTQYF
>.|TRBV20-1|TRBJ2-4|many|11
TGCAGTGCTAGAGTAGGGAACATTCAGTACTTC
CSARVGNIQYF
>TRBD1|TRBV2|TRBJ1-4|.|16
TGTGCCAGCAGTCCCGAACAGGGGGCAACTAATGAAAAACTGTTTTTT
CASSPEQGATNEKLFF
>TRBD1|TRBV20-1|TRBJ1-2|many|14
TGCAGTGCTAGACCGGACAGGGACGGCTATGGCTACACCTTC
CSARPDRDGYGYTF
>TRBD1|TRBV11-2|TRBJ1-4|many|15
TGTGCCAGCAGCCTAGACAGGGGAACTAATGAAAAACTGTTTTTT
CASSLDRGTNEKLFF
>.|TRBV4-3|TRBJ1-2|many|15
TGCGCCAGCAGCCAAGAAGGCAGGGGATTCTATGGCTACACCTTC
CASSQEGRGFYGYTF
>.|TRBV7-2|TRBJ1-5|many|15
TGTGCCAGCAGCTTAGGATCTAATAGCAATCAGCCCCAGCATTTT
CASSLGSNSNQPQHF
>.|TRBV20-1|TRBJ2-5|many|14
TGCAGTGCTAGAGCGGGACTGGAGAGAGAGACCCAGTACTTC
CSARAGLERETQYF
>TRBD2|TRBV2|TRBJ2-1|many|11
TGTGCCACCGGGACTAGGCCTGAGCAGTTCTTC
CATGTRPEQFF
>TRBD1|TRBV6-5|TRBJ1-2|many|13
TGTGCCAGCAGCCTAGGACAGGGCCATGGCTACACCTTC
CASSLGQGHGYTF
>TRBD1|TRBV7-7|TRBJ1-2|.|15
TGTGCTAGCAGCTCCAGACAGGGGGCGTGGGATGGCTACACCTTC
CASSSRQGAWDGYTF
>TRBD1|TRBV20-1|TRBJ1-6|many|16
TGCAGTGCTATCCAGGGGGGGAGCTCCTATAATTCACCCCTCCACTTT
CSAIQGGSSYNSPLHF
>.|TRBV20-1|TRBJ1-3|.|17
TGCAGTGCTAGGGACCGGACTAGCGGGACGGCTGGAAACACCATATATTTT
CSARDRTSGTAGNTIYF
>TRBD1|TRBV11-2|TRBJ2-5|.|15
TGTGACACCGCCCAGGGGCAGGGGGCCGCGGGGACCCAGTACTTC
CDTAQGQGAAGTQYF
>TRBD1|TRBV12-3/TRBV12-4|TRBJ1-2|many|14
TGTGCCAGCAGTCGACAGGGGGCTAACTATGGCTACACCTTC
CASSRQGANYGYTF